Below are 27 T cell receptor beta chains sequenced from a single sample in a study of T cells after yellow fever vaccination. Via MiXCR, TCRdb re-called the 5' RACE reads, giving one row per CDR3 protein. The table has a few hundred thousand distinct CDR3 sequences, approximately 12% seen once. Here the sequenced sample was CD4+ T cells sorted from PBMCs, taken 45 days after the yellow fever booster vaccination. All receptors derive from a man under 40 who received the YFV17D yellow fever vaccine.

The genes are TRBV3-1 and TRBJ1-2; a possible D gene is TRBD1 (5 bases). The CDR3 runs 13 residues. Trimming pared 7 bases from V and 7 bases from J, leaving 16 bases between. Per the germline V gene, CDR1 is LGHDT and CDR2 is YNNKEL (reference sequence). CDR3 protein: CASTLADRSGYTF. CDR3 DNA sequence: TGTGCCAGCACCCTCGCCGACAGAAGTGGCTACACCTTC.

The chain employs TRBV5-6 and TRBJ2-5; TRBD1 might be the D (6 bases). The CDR3 consists of 15 residues. V dropped 6 bases and J dropped 1 base, with 16 bases sitting between them. Germline CDR1 and CDR2: SGHDT and YYEEEE. CDR3 sequence (DNA): TGTGCCAGCACCAACCCAGGGGCAGGCCAAGAGACCCAGTACTTC. Encoded protein: CASTNPGAGQETQYF.

This clonotype has only a few counts. V gene TRBV10-3 combines with J gene TRBJ2-7, with 10 bases that match TRBD2. The CDR3 is 15 amino acids. From germline, CDR1 is ENHRY and CDR2 SYGVKD. V was clipped by 0 bases and J by 2 bases; unmatched bases: 1. This CDR3 is CAISESTSGPYEQYF. CDR3 nucleotide sequence: TGTGCCATCAGTGAGTCGACTAGCGGGCCCTACGAGCAGTACTTC.

This rearrangement joins TRBV10-3 to TRBJ2-1; 8 nucleotides line up with TRBD2. CDR3 size: 13 residues. Germline assignment: CDR1 ENHRY and CDR2 SYGVKD. The junction had 10 bases not matched to a gene; V was cut back by 11 bases and J by 7 bases. CDR3 in amino acids: CACEREGQNEQFF. CDR3 sequence (DNA): TGTGCCTGTGAACGGGAGGGCCAGAATGAGCAGTTCTTC.

This clonotype was counted at least ten times. The rearrangement joins TRBV6-4 to TRBJ2-1; D is undetermined. In germline, CDR1 is MRHNA, CDR2 SNTAGT. V lost 4 bases and J 0 bases, leaving 10 bases between the germline ends. This CDR3 contains 15 residues. The CDR3 spells CASSVGFSSYNEQFF. The CDR3 bases are TGTGCCAGCAGTGTCGGCTTTAGCTCCTACAATGAGCAGTTCTTC.

V and J are TRBV20-1 and TRBJ1-4; possibly TRBD1 for D (5 bases). Germline-derived CDR1 and CDR2 are DFQATT and SNEGSKA (reference sequence). The CDR3 totals 16 residues. Trimming took off 6 bases at V and 0 bases at J, with 17 bases between the two ends. CDR3 amino acids: CSAVDSPRPTNEKLFF. The CDR3 coding sequence is TGCAGTGCCGTCGACAGCCCTAGGCCAACTAATGAAAAACTGTTTTTT.

Only a few counts were recorded for this clonotype. The rearrangement uses TRBV28 and TRBJ2-3; possible D gene TRBD1, 5 bases. The length of the CDR3 is 14 residues. CDR1 is MDHEN, CDR2 SYDVKM, per germline. The V gene lost 2 bases and the J gene lost 9 bases, with 15 bases spanning the gap. The CDR3 sequence: CASSLILQGATQYF. The DNA of the CDR3 is TGTGCCAGCAGTTTAATCCTTCAGGGCGCAACGCAGTATTTT.

V gene TRBV5-1 combines with J gene TRBJ2-3; D tentatively reads TRBD1 or TRBD2 (5 bases each). Germline loops: CDR1 SGHRS, CDR2 YFSETQ. Trimming removed 0 bases from V and 6 bases from J, with 17 bases in between. The CDR3 runs to 16 residues. CDR3 sequence: CASSLGRTRGSDTQYF. The CDR3 nucleotides read TGCGCCAGCAGCTTGGGGCGAACACGGGGCTCGGATACGCAGTATTTT.

This clonotype has only a few counts. V gene TRBV7-8 combines with J gene TRBJ2-7; no firm D call. This CDR3 is built from 11 residues. V was clipped by 3 bases and J by 5 bases, with 5 bases between them. CDR1 is SGHVS and CDR2 is FQNEAQ in the germline V gene. In DNA, the CDR3 is TGTGCCAGCAGCTTCGGTCACGAGCAGTACTTC. Amino acid sequence: CASSFGHEQYF.

This clonotype was counted a few times. V and J are TRBV5-4 and TRBJ2-2; D is uncertain. V lost 9 bases and J lost 3, with 15 bases in between. The CDR3 length is 14 residues. Germline CDR1 is SGHNT and CDR2 is YYREEE (reference sequence). The CDR3 region has the DNA TGTGCCATTTCGGAAAAAGTGCACACCGGGGAGCTGTTTTTT. As protein: CAISEKVHTGELFF.

This clonotype has a count of ten or more. The chain couples TRBV7-7 to TRBJ2-1; D is possibly TRBD1 (6 bases). The CDR3 sequence is 14 residues long. V lost 2 bases and J 5 bases, leaving 10 bases between the germline ends. Germline values: CDR1 SSHAT, CDR2 FNYEAQ (reference sequence). The CDR3 region is CASSLNGQNNEQFF. The CDR3 nucleotides are TGTGCCAGCAGCTTAAATGGACAGAACAATGAGCAGTTCTTC. The whole variable domain, filled in from reference TRBV7-7 and TRBJ2-1, reads GAGVSQSPRYKVTKRGQDVTLRCDPISSHATLYWYQQALGQGPEFLTYFNYEAQPDKSGLPSDRFSAERPEGSISTLTIQRTEQRDSAMYRCASSLNGQNNEQFFGPGTRLTVL.

The table lists this clonotype with a few counts. The chain recombines TRBV3-1 with TRBJ1-1; D gene unclear. The CDR3 extends over 12 amino acids. Between the trimmed V and J ends, which lost 0 bases and 10 bases, there was a span of 9 bases. Germline CDR1 LGHDT, CDR2 YNNKEL (reference sequence). DNA for the CDR3: TGTGCCAGCAGCCAAGACTCGAGGTCAGCTTTCTTT. Protein sequence: CASSQDSRSAFF.

A word on this clonotype: Relative to the germline gene, one junction end is altered; a read error may explain this. CDR3 sequence reads: CASSLASLLSETLYF. CDR3 in DNA: TGTGCCAGCAGCTTAGCGAGCTTGTTGAGCGAGACCCTGTACTTC. V and J are TRBV7-8 and TRBJ2-5; D gene ambiguous. The CDR3 has 15 residues. In germline, CDR1 is SGHVS, CDR2 FQNEAQ.

This clonotype was seen repeatedly, ten times or more. The gene calls are TRBV20-1 and TRBJ2-3; D remains ambiguous. The germline V and J ends were trimmed by 5 bases and 2 bases, with 2 bases remaining between them. The CDR3 has 10 amino acids. The germline CDR1 and CDR2 sequences are DFQATT and SNEGSKA (reference sequence). For the CDR3, the DNA is TGCAGTGCTTTCACAGATACGCAGTATTTT. Translated, it gives CSAFTDTQYF.

The chain is built from TRBV24-1 and TRBJ2-3; D unclear. V dropped 0 bases and J dropped 8 bases, with 11 bases sitting between them. The germline gives CDR1 KGHDR, CDR2 SFDVKD. The CDR3 contains 14 residues. CDR3 amino acids: CATSDLGRDGTQYF. DNA for the CDR3: TGTGCCACCAGTGATTTGGGCCGTGACGGTACGCAGTATTTT.

This clonotype has only a few counts. The chain couples TRBV7-2 to TRBJ2-7; TRBD2 agrees at 9 bases. This CDR3 has 15 residues. CDR1 is SGHTA and CDR2 is FQGNSA in the germline V gene. Trimming removed 1 base from V and 2 bases from J; junction bases left unmatched: 3. The chain's CDR3 is CASSLGPSGTYEQYF. The CDR3 DNA follows: TGTGCCAGCAGCTTAGGGCCTAGCGGGACCTACGAGCAGTACTTC.

This clonotype was recorded a few times. This chain connects TRBV20-1 to TRBJ1-2; D is possibly TRBD1 (5 bases). CDR1 is DFQATT, CDR2 SNEGSKA, per germline (reference sequence). The V gene lost 4 bases and the J gene lost 7 bases, with 16 bases spanning the gap. There are 13 residues in the CDR3. The CDR3 sequence is CSAIVTAQGGYTF. The CDR3, as DNA: TGCAGTGCTATTGTGACAGCTCAGGGTGGCTACACCTTC.

The chain links TRBV6-5 to TRBJ2-2; the match to TRBD1 covers 8 bases. CDR1 and CDR2 (germline): MNHEY, SVGAGI. J was trimmed by 5 bases and V by 2 bases; bases with no gene match: 4. The CDR3 spans 15 residues. This CDR3 reads CASSYRTGWTGELFF. CDR3 bases: TGTGCCAGCAGTTACAGGACAGGGTGGACCGGGGAGCTGTTTTTT.

This chain uses TRBV29-1 with TRBJ2-1; no clear D gene. This CDR3 has 13 amino acids. Trimming cost V 2 bases and J 5 bases, with 10 bases left between them. In germline, CDR1 is SQVTM, CDR2 ANQGSEA. CDR3 protein: CSVEIAAHNEQFF. In nucleotides, the CDR3 is TGCAGCGTTGAAATAGCTGCCCACAATGAGCAGTTCTTC.

The V call is TRBV20-1, the J call TRBJ2-2; 8 nucleotides agree with TRBD2. Trimming cost V 2 bases and J 0 bases; bases outside gene matches: 5. The germline V gene has CDR1 DFQATT and CDR2 SNEGSKA (reference sequence). The CDR3 extends over 16 amino acids. In nucleotides, the CDR3 is TGCAGTGCTAGATCGGGCGGGAGGCCGAACACCGGGGAGCTGTTTTTT. Amino acids: CSARSGGRPNTGELFF.

V is TRBV5-1 and J is TRBJ2-1, with TRBD2 matching 11 bases. J lost 6 bases, V lost 2 bases, and 7 bases had no gene match. The germline CDR1 and CDR2 sequences are SGHRS and YFSETQ. The CDR3 spans 16 residues. The chain's CDR3 is CASSFPLAGVGNEQFF. CDR3 sequence (DNA): TGCGCCAGCAGCTTCCCACTAGCGGGGGTGGGCAATGAGCAGTTCTTC.

This clonotype was found a few times. The rearrangement links TRBV5-1 to TRBJ2-7, with a weak D call TRBD2 (5 bases). With 4 bases removed from V and 1 base from J, the gap between germline ends came to 18 bases. Per the germline V gene, CDR1 is SGHRS and CDR2 is YFSETQ. This CDR3 contains 16 residues. The CDR3: CASSRSRGSLSYEQYF. CDR3 nucleotides: TGCGCCAGCAGCAGGTCTCGGGGAAGCCTTTCCTACGAGCAGTACTTC. Full variable domain (outside the CDR3, taken from reference TRBV5-1 and TRBJ2-7): KAGVTQTPRYLIKTRGQQVTLSCSPISGHRSVSWYQQTPGQGLQFLFEYFSETQRNKGNFPGRFSGRQFSNSRSEMNVSTLELGDSALYLCASSRSRGSLSYEQYFGPGTRLTVT.

This chain connects TRBV6-2 or TRBV6-3 to TRBJ2-1; D is uncertain. The CDR3 length is 15 residues. V was trimmed by 11 bases and J by 0 bases, leaving 17 bases between them. Germline CDR1 reads MNHEY; CDR2 reads SVGEGT. CDR3 sequence reads: CACRIPGGSYNEQFF. Written as DNA, the CDR3 is TGTGCCTGCCGTATCCCTGGTGGCTCCTACAATGAGCAGTTCTTC.

This clonotype has only one observation. At one of its ends the junction is not consistent with the germline gene, which may arise from a read error. V usage is TRBV2 and J usage is TRBJ2-3, with 13 bases identical to TRBD2. Germline assignment: CDR1 SNHLY and CDR2 FYNNEI. The CDR3 loop spans 18 amino acids. The CDR3 here is CACSQGTSGVLRTDTQYF. In nucleotides, the CDR3 is TGTGCCTGCAGTCAAGGGACTAGCGGGGTACTACGCACAGATACGCAGTATTTT.

V is TRBV28 and J is TRBJ1-1; D is undetermined. In germline, CDR1 is MDHEN, CDR2 SYDVKM. The CDR3 has 14 amino acids. The V and J ends lost 7 bases and 7 bases respectively, with 19 bases between them. The CDR3 DNA sequence: TGTGCCAGCACTCTCCGCCATGGACTGCGTGAAGCTTTCTTT. Protein: CASTLRHGLREAFF. The full variable domain, completed using reference TRBV28 and TRBJ1-1, is DVKVTQSSRYLVKRTGEKVFLECVQDMDHENMFWYRQDPGLGLRLIYFSYDVKMKEKGDIPEGYSVSREKKERFSLILESASTNQTSMYLCASTLRHGLREAFFGQGTRLTVV.

The chain recombines TRBV20-1 with TRBJ2-5, with 7 bases that match TRBD2. Germline lookup yields CDR1 DFQATT and CDR2 SNEGSKA (reference sequence). V lost 6 bases, J lost 5 bases, and 9 bases stayed unmatched. The CDR3 is 13 residues long. CDR3: CSARGRAWETQYF. Written as DNA, the CDR3 is TGCAGTGCCCGGGGGAGGGCCTGGGAGACCCAGTACTTC.

The chain couples TRBV12-3 or TRBV12-4 to TRBJ2-1; TRBD2 is a possible D gene (6 bases). V shed 3 bases and J shed 10 bases, with 16 bases lying between them. The CDR3 has 14 residues. CDR3 in amino acids: CASSLDGGIGEQFF. Written as DNA, the CDR3 is TGTGCCAGCAGTTTGGACGGCGGGATCGGGGAGCAGTTCTTC.